These 4 T cell receptor beta chains came from one sample sequenced in a study of CD8+ T cells in alopecia areata. Extracted RNA was reverse transcribed, and the resulting cDNA served as sequencing template. The repertoire was sequenced with immunoSEQ multiplex PCR; TCRdb's copy has only in-frame clones and lacks some. The repertoire has under 200,000 clones, less than 70% of them found once; the top ten carry approximately 15%. As to treatment: oral pan-JAK inhibitor, 5-10 mg twice daily. Sequenced here: CD4+ T cells sorted from blood, sampled at week 24, from a patient treated with tofacitinib. These receptors all stem from a human donor with alopecia areata.

The chain is built from TRBV10-3 and TRBJ2-2, with D perhaps TRBD2 (5 bases). The V end was cut by 6 bases, the J end by 7 bases, with 12 bases between. Germline assignment: CDR1 ENHRY and CDR2 SYGVKD. The CDR3 runs 13 residues. The CDR3 DNA follows: TGTGCCATCAGCGAAGGAGGAGACGGGGAGCTGTTTTTT. This sequence encodes CAISEGGDGELFF.

The chain carries TRBV7-9 and TRBJ2-5; TRBD2 agrees at 7 bases. Germline V gene sequence: CDR1 SEHNR, CDR2 FQNEAQ (reference sequence). Trimming cost V 5 bases and J 5 bases; bases outside gene matches: 5. This CDR3 has 13 amino acids. The CDR3 reads CASSKGRVETQYF. As DNA, the CDR3 is TGTGCCAGCAGCAAGGGGAGGGTGGAGACCCAGTACTTC.

This clone appeared a few times. V is TRBV10-3 and J is TRBJ1-2; D remains ambiguous. CDR1 and CDR2 from the germline V gene are ENHRY and SYGVKD. The CDR3 is 12 residues long. V lost 6 bases and J lost 2, with 7 bases in between. Here the CDR3 reads CAIRRENYGYTF. CDR3 in DNA: TGTGCCATCAGACGGGAAAACTATGGCTACACCTTC.

The chain combines TRBV7-8 with TRBJ2-5; D unclear. CDR3 length: 15 amino acids. V was shortened by 2 bases and J by 1 base, with 11 bases between the two germline ends. Looked up from germline, CDR1 is SGHVS and CDR2 is FQNEAQ. The CDR3, as DNA: TGTGCCAGCAGCTTACACTTCCAGATCCAAGAGACCCAGTACTTC. Its translation is CASSLHFQIQETQYF.